This section outlines one T cell receptor (beta chain) sequence together with its context. This clonotype was seen at least ten times. The target of this receptor is not known. Nothing much larger sits one base from this clone, and base qualities are not available. The entry originates in a study of T cells in Graves' hyperthyroidism and ophthalmopathy (dated by TCRdb to about 2019). About the full investigation: Peripheral blood was sampled at the time of initial diagnosis, prior to any treatment. To identify distinguishing TCR V-J signatures, a discovery cohort of 100 or so patients was used, comprising fewer than 45 with Graves' ophthalmopathy and under 60 with stable Graves' hyperthyroidism. Whether ophthalmopathy could be predicted prospectively was tested in an independent validation cohort made up of under 20 hyperthyroidism patients plus 17 patients who later progressed to ophthalmopathy. The approximately 90 discovery patients were randomly split 7:3 into training and test sets. The study also compared thyroid tissue and blood T-cell repertoires from about 6 Graves' hyperthyroidism patients. After blood sampling, hyperthyroidism patients were treated with methimazole at a starting dose of 30 mg daily, and ophthalmopathy patients were treated with high-dose intravenous methylprednisolone. The paper describes TCR Vbeta CDR3 sequencing of more than 120 peripheral blood samples, made up of approximately 40 ophthalmopathy patients, roughly 80 hyperthyroidism patients and about 17 progressor patients. Overall study outcomes, separate from this receptor: In validation, the model predicted progression to ophthalmopathy a median of roughly 6.2 months before onset, with roughly 71% sensitivity and roughly 73% specificity. Ophthalmopathy was separated from stable hyperthyroidism by a 13 V-J signature model, with approximately 89% sensitivity and roughly 81% specificity obtained in cross-validation and 80%/75% obtained in testing. No statistical method was used to fix the sample size in advance, and group allocation was not hidden from the investigators. Most expanded thyroid clonotypes (frequency above 0.001) were also found in blood, which suggests that blood repertoires may mirror thyroid immune responses.

In the ophthalmopathy patients, disease was moderately to severely active, with a Clinical Activity Score of 3 or more, a NOSPECS grade of 4 or more, and a duration of less than 3 months. Any patient with an uncontrolled infection, another autoimmune disease, pregnancy or lactation was excluded. Clinical symptoms, serum thyroxine and TRAb, thyroid ultrasound, and orbital computed tomography formed the basis for the diagnoses. PBMCs were isolated from more than 9 ml of fresh peripheral blood by Ficoll-Paque density gradient centrifugation. Trizol reagent was used to extract total RNA, and RNA quality was then checked on an Agilent 2100 Bioanalyzer. The TCR beta CDR3 regions were amplified from RNA transcripts. For the first round of RT-PCR on the TCR CDR3, the HTBI primer set was used together with the Qiagen OneStep RT-PCR kit. Libraries were constructed in a second round of multiplex PCR, after which size selection and purification were performed. The libraries were sequenced on an Illumina HiSeq2000 using paired-end 100 bp reads. Turning to the authors' computational methods: SOAPnuke was used to process the raw data, removing reads that contained adapters or uncalled bases, had a mean Phred below 15, or lacked an exact match to the constant primer or identifier. High-quality paired reads were merged using COPE v1.2.5, and each unique nucleotide sequence was defined as a clonotype. MiTCR v1.1 was used to align the clonotypes against IMGT TRBV, TRBD and TRBJ reference segments. The analysis was restricted to V-J combinations with a frequency above 0.0001, which together covered 99% to 99.2% of the repertoires. A TCS score was defined as the ratio between F50 (clonal expansion) and ExV (chaos), using BLOSUM62-based TCRdist between CDR3 peptides within each V-J. Welch's t-statistics and random forest reduced roughly 500 V-J features to roughly 13, which were used in a naive Bayes classifier (R e1071). The public reads were reanalyzed by TCRdb: fastp trimming at Q25, MiXCR alignment, in-frame beta chains only. A single entry per CDR3 protein holds the most common genes and DNA from its merged rows. The authors' filters were not applied to this entry. The table for this sample lists more than 500,000 distinct CDR3 sequences; around 16% of them were counted only once. The biggest ten clones account for less than 30% of the sample.

The CDR3 covers 16 residues, taking in both the cysteine and the phenylalanine. Left in the record is the CDR3 DNA by itself, 48 bases read in frame from the first base. Looking up the germline V gene yields CDR1 SGHVS and CDR2 FQNEAQ. V is pared back by 4 bases and J by 0 bases, with 13 bases lying between the germline termini. The TCR comes from a woman aged 25 to 39 with Graves' ophthalmopathy. Recombination connected TRBV7-8 to TRBJ2-1, with the D gene uncertain. The sample comprised blood. The nucleotide sequence reads TGTGCCAGCAGCTCCTACACCTTTAGCTCCTACAATGAGCAGTTCTTC. Translated, it gives CASSSYTFSSYNEQFF. Beyond the CDR3, the reference TRBV7-8 and TRBJ2-1 genes provide the residues; the full variable domain reads: GAGVSQSPRYKVAKRGQDVALRCDPISGHVSLFWYQQALGQGPEFLTYFQNEAQLDKSGLPSDRFFAERPEGSVSTLKIQRTQQEDSAVYLCASSSYTFSSYNEQFFGPGTRLTVL.